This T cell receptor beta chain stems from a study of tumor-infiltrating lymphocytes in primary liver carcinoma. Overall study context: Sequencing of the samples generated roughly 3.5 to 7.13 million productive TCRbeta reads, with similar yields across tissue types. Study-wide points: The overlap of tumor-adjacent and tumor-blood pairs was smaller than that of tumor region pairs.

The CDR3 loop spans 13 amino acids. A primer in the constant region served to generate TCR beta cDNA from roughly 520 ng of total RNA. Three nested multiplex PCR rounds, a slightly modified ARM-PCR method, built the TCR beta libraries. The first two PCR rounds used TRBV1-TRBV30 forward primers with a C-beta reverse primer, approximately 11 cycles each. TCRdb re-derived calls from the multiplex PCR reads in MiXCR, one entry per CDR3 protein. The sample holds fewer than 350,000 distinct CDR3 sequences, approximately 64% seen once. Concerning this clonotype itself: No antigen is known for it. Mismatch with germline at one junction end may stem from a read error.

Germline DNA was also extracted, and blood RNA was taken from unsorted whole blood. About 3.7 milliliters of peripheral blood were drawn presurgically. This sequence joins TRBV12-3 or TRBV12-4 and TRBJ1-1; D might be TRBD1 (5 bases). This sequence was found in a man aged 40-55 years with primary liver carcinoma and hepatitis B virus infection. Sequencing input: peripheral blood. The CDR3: CASSIQVNTETFF. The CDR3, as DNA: TGTGCCAGCAGCATACAGGTGAACACTGAAACTTTCTTT.